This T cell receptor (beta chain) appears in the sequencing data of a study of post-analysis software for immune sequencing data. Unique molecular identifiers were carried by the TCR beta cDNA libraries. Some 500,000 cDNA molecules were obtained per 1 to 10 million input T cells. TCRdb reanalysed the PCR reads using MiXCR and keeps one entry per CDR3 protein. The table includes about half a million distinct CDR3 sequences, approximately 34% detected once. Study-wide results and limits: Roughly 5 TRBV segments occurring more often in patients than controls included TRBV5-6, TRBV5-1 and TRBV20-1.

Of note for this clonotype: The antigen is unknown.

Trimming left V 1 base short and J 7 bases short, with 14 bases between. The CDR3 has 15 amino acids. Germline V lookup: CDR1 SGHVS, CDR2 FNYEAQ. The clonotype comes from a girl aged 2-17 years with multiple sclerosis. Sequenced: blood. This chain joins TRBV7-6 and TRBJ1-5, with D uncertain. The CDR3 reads CASSLENGPQQPQHF. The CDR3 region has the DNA TGTGCCAGCAGCTTAGAGAACGGCCCCCAGCAGCCCCAGCATTTT.